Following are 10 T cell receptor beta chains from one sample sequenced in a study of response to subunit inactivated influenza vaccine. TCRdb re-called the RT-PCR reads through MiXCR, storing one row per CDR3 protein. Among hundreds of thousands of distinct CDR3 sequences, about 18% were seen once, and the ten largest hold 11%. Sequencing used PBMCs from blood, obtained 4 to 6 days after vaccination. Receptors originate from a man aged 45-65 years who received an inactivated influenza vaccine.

The CDR3 spells CASSNRDYPYEQYF. In nucleotides, the CDR3 is TGTGCCAGCAGCAACCGGGACTATCCCTACGAGCAGTACTTC. This chain uses TRBV21-1 with TRBJ2-7; the table assigns TRBD2, which was not confirmed against the DNA. TRBV21-1 is recorded as a pseudogene. The CDR3 loop spans 14 amino acids.

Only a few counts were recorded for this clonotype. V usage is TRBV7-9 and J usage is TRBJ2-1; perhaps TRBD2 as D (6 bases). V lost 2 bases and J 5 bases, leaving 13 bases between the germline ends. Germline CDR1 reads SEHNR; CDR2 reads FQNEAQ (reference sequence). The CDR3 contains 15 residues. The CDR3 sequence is CASSLWGGENNEQFF. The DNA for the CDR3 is TGTGCCAGCAGCTTATGGGGCGGGGAGAACAATGAGCAGTTCTTC.

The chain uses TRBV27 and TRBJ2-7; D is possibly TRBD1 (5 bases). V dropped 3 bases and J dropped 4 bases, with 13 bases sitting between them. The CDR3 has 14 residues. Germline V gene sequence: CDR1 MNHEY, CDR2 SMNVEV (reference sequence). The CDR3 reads CASSLKGIGYEQYF. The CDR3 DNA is TGTGCCAGCAGTTTGAAGGGGATAGGTTACGAGCAGTACTTC.

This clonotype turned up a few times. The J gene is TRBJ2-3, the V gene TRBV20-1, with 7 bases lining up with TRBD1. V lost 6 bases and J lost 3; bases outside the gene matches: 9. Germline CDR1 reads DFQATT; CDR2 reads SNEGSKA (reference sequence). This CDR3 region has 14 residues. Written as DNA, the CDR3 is TGCAGTGCCTACAGGGGCCGGCGTACAGATACGCAGTATTTT. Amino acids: CSAYRGRRTDTQYF.

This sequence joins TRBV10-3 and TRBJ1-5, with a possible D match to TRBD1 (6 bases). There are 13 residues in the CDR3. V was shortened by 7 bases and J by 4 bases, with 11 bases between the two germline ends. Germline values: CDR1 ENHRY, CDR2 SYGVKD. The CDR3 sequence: CAITRDTNQPQHF. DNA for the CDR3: TGTGCCATCACCCGGGACACAAATCAGCCCCAGCATTTT.

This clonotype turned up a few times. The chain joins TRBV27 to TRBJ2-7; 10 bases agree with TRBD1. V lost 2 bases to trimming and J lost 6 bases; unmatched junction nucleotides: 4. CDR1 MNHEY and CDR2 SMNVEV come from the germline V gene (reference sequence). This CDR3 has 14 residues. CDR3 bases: TGTGCCAGCAGTTTACGACAGGGGGCCCTCGAGCAGTACTTC. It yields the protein CASSLRQGALEQYF.

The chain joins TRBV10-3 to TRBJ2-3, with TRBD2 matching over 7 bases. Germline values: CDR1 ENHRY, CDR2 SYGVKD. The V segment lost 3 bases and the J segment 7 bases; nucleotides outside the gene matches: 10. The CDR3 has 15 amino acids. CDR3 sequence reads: CAISESLASGNTQYF. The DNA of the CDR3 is TGTGCCATCAGTGAATCACTAGCGAGCGGGAATACGCAGTATTTT.

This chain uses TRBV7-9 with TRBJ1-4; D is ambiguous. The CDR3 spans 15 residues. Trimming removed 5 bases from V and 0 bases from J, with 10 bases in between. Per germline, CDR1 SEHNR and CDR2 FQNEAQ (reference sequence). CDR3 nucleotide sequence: TGTGCCAGCAGCCCCCTTCGTGCAACTAATGAAAAACTGTTTTTT. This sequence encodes CASSPLRATNEKLFF.

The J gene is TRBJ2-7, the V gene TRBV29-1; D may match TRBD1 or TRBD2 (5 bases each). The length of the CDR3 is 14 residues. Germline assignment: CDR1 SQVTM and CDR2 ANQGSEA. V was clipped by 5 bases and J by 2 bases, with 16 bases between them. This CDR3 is CSVRDGGQAYEQYF. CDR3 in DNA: TGCAGCGTTCGAGATGGGGGTCAGGCCTACGAGCAGTACTTC.

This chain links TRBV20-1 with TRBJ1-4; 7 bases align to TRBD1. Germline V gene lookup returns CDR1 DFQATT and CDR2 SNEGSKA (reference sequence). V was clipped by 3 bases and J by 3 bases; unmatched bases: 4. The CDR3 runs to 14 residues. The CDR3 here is CSASRGQSNEKLFF. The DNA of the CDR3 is TGCAGTGCTAGTCGGGGACAGTCTAATGAAAAACTGTTTTTT.